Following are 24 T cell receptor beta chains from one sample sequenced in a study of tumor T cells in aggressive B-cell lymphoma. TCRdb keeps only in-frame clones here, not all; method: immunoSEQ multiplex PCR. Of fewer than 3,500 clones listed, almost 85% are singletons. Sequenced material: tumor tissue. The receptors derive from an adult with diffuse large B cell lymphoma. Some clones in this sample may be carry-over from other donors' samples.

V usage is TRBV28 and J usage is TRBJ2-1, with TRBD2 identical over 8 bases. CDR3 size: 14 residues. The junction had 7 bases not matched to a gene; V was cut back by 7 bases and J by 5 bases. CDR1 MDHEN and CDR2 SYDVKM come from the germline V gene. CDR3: CASITSGGNNEQFF. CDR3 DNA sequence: TGTGCCAGCATCACTTCGGGAGGGAACAATGAGCAGTTCTTC.

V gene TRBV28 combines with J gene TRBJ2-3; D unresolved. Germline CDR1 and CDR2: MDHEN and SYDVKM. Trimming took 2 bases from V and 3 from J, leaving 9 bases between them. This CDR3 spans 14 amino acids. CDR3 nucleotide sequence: TGTGCCAGCAGTTTAATGTTTCCAACAGATACGCAGTATTTT. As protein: CASSLMFPTDTQYF.

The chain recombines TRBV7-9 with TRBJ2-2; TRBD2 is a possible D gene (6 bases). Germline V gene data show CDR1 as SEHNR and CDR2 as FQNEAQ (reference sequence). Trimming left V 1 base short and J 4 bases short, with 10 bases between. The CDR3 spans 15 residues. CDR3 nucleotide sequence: TGTGCCAGCAGCTTAGGGTCTAGCGCCACCGGGGAGCTGTTTTTT. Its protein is CASSLGSSATGELFF.

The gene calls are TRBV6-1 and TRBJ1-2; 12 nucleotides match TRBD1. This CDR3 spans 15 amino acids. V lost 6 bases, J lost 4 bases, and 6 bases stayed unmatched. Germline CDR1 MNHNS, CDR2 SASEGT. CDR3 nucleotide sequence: TGTGCCAGCAGACGGGACAGGGGGCTCAGCTATGGCTACACCTTC. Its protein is CASRRDRGLSYGYTF.

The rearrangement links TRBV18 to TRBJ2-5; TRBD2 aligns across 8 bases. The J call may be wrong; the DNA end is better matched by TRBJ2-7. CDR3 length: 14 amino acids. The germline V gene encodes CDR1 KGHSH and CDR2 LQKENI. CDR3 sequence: CASSPPGTRGEQYF. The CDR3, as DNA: TGTGCCAGCTCACCACCCGGGACTAGGGGCGAGCAGTACTTC.

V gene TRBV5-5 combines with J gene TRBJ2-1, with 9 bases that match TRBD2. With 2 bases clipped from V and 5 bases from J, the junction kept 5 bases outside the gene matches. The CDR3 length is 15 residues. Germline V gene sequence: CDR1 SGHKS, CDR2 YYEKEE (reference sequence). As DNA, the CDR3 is TGTGCCAGCAGCTTAGCGGGAGGAGGCCACAATGAGCAGTTCTTC. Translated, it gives CASSLAGGGHNEQFF.

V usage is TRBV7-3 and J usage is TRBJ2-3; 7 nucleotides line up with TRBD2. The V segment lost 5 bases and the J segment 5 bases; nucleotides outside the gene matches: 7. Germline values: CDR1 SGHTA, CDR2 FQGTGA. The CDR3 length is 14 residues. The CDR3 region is CASSLGGGEDTQYF. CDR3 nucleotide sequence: TGTGCCAGCAGCCTTGGGGGGGGAGAAGATACGCAGTATTTT.

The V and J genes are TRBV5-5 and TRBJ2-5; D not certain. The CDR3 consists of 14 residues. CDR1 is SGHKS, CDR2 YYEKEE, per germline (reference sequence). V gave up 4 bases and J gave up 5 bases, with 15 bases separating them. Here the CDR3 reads CASSRVFLRETQYF. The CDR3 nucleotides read TGTGCCAGCAGCCGGGTCTTTCTTAGGGAGACCCAGTACTTC.

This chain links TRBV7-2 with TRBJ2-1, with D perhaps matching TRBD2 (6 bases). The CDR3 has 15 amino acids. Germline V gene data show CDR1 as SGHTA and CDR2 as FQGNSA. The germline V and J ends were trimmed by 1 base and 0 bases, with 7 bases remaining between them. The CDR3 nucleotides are TGTGCCAGCAGCTTAGACGGGAGCTCCTACAATGAGCAGTTCTTC. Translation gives CASSLDGSSYNEQFF. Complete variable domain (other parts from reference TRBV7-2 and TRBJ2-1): GAGVSQSPSNKVTEKGKDVELRCDPISGHTALYWYRQSLGQGLEFLIYFQGNSAPDKSGLPSDRFSAERTGGSVSTLTIQRTQQEDSAVYLCASSLDGSSYNEQFFGPGTRLTVL.

The CDR3 nucleotides read TGTGCCAGCAGCCCCTGGGACAGGGGCTACGAGCAGTACTTC. Protein sequence: CASSPWDRGYEQYF. V usage is TRBV7-9 and J usage is TRBJ2-7, with 10 bases aligning to TRBD1. The CDR3 spans 14 residues. Per germline, CDR1 SEHNR and CDR2 FQNEAQ (reference sequence). Trimming removed 5 bases from V and 3 bases from J; junction bases left unmatched: 4.

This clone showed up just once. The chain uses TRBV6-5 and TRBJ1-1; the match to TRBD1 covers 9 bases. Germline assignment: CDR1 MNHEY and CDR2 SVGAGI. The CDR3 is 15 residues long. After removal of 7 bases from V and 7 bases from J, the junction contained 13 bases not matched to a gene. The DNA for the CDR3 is TGTGCCAGCACCCCCGGGGGACAGGGTAAGGTTGAAGCTTTCTTT. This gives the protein CASTPGGQGKVEAFF.

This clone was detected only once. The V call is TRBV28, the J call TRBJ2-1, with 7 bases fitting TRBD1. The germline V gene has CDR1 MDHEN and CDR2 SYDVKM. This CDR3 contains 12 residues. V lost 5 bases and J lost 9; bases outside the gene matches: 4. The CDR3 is CASSVQGTEQFF. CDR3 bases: TGTGCCAGCAGTGTACAGGGGACTGAGCAGTTCTTC.

For the CDR3, the DNA is TGTGCCAGCAGTGGGGCCTCAGGGGTTAATGAAAAACTGTTTTTT. It encodes CASSGASGVNEKLFF. The rearrangement links TRBV2 to TRBJ1-4, with D tentatively TRBD1 (6 bases). V was cut by 4 bases and J by 4 bases, with 13 bases left in between. The germline V gene encodes CDR1 SNHLY and CDR2 FYNNEI. This CDR3 spans 15 amino acids.

CDR3 nucleotide sequence: TGTGCCAGCAGCTCGGACAGGGGGCTCGCCGGGGAGCTGTTTTTT. Its protein is CASSSDRGLAGELFF. The rearrangement uses TRBV11-2 and TRBJ2-2, with 11 nucleotides matching TRBD1. The CDR3 is made up of 15 amino acids. Germline values: CDR1 SGHAT, CDR2 FQNNGV. Trimming took 4 bases from V and 6 from J; bases not matched to a gene: 4.

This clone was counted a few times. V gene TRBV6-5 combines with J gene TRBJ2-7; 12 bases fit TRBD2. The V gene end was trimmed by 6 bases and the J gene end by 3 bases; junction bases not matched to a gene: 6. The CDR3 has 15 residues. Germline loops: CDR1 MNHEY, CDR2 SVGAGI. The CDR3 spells CASRLTSGRGYEQYF. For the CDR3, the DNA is TGTGCCAGCAGACTGACTAGCGGGAGAGGCTACGAGCAGTACTTC.

CDR3 residues: CASSPLGDSLAGYTF. CDR3 sequence (DNA): TGTGCCAGCTCACCACTTGGGGACAGCCTCGCCGGCTACACCTTC. The chain couples TRBV18 to TRBJ1-2; 7 bases line up with TRBD1. From germline, CDR1 is KGHSH and CDR2 LQKENI. J gave up 8 bases and V 1 base, and 10 bases lay outside the gene matches. This CDR3 contains 15 residues.

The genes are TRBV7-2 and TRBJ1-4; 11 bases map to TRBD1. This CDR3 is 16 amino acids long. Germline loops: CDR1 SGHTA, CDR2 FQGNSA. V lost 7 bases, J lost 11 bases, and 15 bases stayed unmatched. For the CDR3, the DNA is TGTGCCAGCAATCAGCGTTCGGGGACAGGGGGTGGGAAACTGTTTTTT. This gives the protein CASNQRSGTGGGKLFF.

The CDR3 sequence is CASSARTSLQNTGELFF. As DNA, the CDR3 is TGTGCCAGCAGCGCCCGGACTAGCCTACAAAACACCGGGGAGCTGTTTTTT. The chain employs TRBV7-2 and TRBJ2-2; 8 bases line up with TRBD2. V trimming: 5 bases; J trimming: 2 bases; junction bases outside the gene matches: 10. Germline CDR1 is SGHTA and CDR2 is FQGNSA. CDR3 length: 17 residues.

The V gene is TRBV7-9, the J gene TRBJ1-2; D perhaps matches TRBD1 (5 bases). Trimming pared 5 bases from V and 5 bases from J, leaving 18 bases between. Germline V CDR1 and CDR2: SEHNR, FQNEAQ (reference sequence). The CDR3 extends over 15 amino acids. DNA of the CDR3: TGTGCCAGCAGCCGACCACGGACAAACTTATATGGCTACACCTTC. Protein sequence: CASSRPRTNLYGYTF.

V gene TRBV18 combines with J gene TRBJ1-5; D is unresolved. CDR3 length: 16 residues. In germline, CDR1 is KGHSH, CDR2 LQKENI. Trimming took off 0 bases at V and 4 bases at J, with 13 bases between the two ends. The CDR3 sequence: CASSPPTDSGNQPQHF. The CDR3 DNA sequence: TGTGCCAGCTCACCACCGACGGATAGCGGTAATCAGCCCCAGCATTTT.

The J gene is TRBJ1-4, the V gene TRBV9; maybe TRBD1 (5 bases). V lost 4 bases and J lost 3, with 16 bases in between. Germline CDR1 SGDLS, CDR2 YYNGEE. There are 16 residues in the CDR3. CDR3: CASSPRGTDPNEKLFF. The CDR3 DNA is TGTGCCAGCAGCCCCCGGGGGACGGACCCTAATGAAAAACTGTTTTTT.

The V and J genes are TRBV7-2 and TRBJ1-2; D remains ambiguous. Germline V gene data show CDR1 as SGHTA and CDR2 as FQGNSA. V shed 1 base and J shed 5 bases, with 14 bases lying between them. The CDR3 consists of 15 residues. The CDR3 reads CASSLVVAAKYGYTF. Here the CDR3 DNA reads TGTGCCAGCAGCTTAGTGGTGGCAGCGAAATATGGCTACACCTTC.

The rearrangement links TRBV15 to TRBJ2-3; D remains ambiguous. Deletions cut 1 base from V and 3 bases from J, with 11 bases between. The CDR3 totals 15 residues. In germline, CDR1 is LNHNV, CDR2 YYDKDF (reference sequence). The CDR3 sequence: CATSRVRRRTDTQYF. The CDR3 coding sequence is TGTGCCACCAGCAGAGTGAGGAGAAGGACAGATACGCAGTATTTT.

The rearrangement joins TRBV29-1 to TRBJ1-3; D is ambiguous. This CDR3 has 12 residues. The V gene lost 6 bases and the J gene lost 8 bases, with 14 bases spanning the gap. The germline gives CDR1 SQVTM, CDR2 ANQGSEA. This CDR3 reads CSVALSGDTIYF. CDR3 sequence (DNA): TGCAGCGTGGCCCTCTCCGGGGACACCATATATTTT.